This T cell receptor (beta chain) originates from a study of CD8 T cells in ankylosing spondylitis. General observations from the study: Significantly higher representation of disease-linked clones was reported for matched ankylosing spondylitis synovial fluid. Blood from ankylosing spondylitis patients appeared to carry a characteristic roughly eight-variant TCR beta motif.

As concerns this clonotype: What it binds is not known.

Germline assignment: CDR1 SQVTM and CDR2 ANQGSEA. V lost 7 bases and J lost 2; bases outside the gene matches: 5. This CDR3 comprises 12 residues. One entry per CDR3 protein results from TCRdb running MiXCR on the 5' RACE reads. The sample contains some 700,000 distinct CDR3 sequences, under 20% of which appear only once. V is TRBV29-1 and J is TRBJ2-7, with 7 bases identical to TRBD1. The source is a male donor with ankylosing spondylitis. Input material: blood, either unsorted or a sorted T cell fraction (not recorded which). The CDR3 spells CSGTGQTYEQYF. CDR3 DNA: TGCAGCGGAACGGGACAGACCTACGAGCAGTACTTC.